This TCR beta chain is drawn from a study of T cells in Graves' hyperthyroidism and ophthalmopathy. Amplification yielded TCR beta CDR3 regions, with RNA transcripts as the source. Researchers ran a first-round RT-PCR on the TCR CDR3 using the HTBI primer set. TCRdb re-analysed the multiplex PCR reads in MiXCR, keeping a single row per CDR3 protein. The sample includes a few hundred thousand distinct CDR3 sequences, about 20% seen only once; the top ten take about 60%. Active moderate-to-severe ophthalmopathy, Clinical Activity Score at least 3, NOSPECS at least 4, under 3 months' duration. In this sample, this clonotype turned up a few times. The CDR3 consists of 16 residues. The J segment lost 1 base and the V segment lost 5 bases, leaving 8 bases of the junction unmatched. CDR1 MDHEN and CDR2 SYDVKM come from the germline V gene.

This TCR derives from a man aged 25 to 40 with Graves' ophthalmopathy. The rearrangement links TRBV28 to TRBJ2-7, with TRBD1 matching 10 bases. Sequenced input: blood. The CDR3 DNA is TGTGCCAGCAGTCCGTTAGGGACAGGGGAATCCTACGAGCAGTACTTC. Translating it yields CASSPLGTGESYEQYF.